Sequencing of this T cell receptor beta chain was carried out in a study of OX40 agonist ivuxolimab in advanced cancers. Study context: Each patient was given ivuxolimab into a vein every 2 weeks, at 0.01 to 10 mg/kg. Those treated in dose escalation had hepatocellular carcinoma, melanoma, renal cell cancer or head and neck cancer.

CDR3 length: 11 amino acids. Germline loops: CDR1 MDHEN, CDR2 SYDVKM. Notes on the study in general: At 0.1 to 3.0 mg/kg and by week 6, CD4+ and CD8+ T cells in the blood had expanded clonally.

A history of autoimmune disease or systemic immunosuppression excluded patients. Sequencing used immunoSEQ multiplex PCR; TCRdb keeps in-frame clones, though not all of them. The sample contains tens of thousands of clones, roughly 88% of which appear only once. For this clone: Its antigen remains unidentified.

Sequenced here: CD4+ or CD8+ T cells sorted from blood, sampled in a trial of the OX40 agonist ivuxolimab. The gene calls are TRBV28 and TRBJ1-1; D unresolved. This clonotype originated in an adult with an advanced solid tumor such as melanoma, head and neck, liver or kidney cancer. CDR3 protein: CAAVLNTEAFF. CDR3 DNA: TGTGCGGCGGTCCTGAACACTGAAGCTTTCTTT.